Shown below are 31 T cell receptor beta chains from a single sample sequenced in a study of blood T cell repertoires in COVID-19. Clones were read by immunoSEQ multiplex PCR, and TCRdb kept only the in-frame ones, dropping some. The data show about 60,000 clones, 78% seen once. Sample: peripheral blood. The receptors here all came from a human donor in a cohort sampled during active COVID-19.

The J gene is TRBJ2-7, the V gene TRBV18; maybe TRBD2 (5 bases). The length of the CDR3 is 14 residues. V lost 3 bases and J lost 5, with 14 bases in between. Germline V gene lookup returns CDR1 KGHSH and CDR2 LQKENI. In DNA, the CDR3 is TGTGCCAGCTCACCTCACCTGGAGGTTAACGAGCAGTACTTC. It codes for CASSPHLEVNEQYF.

The V gene is TRBV4-1, the J gene TRBJ2-1; the match to TRBD1 covers 10 bases. This CDR3 region has 16 residues. J gave up 8 bases and V 4 bases, and 11 bases lay outside the gene matches. Germline V gene sequence: CDR1 MGHRA, CDR2 YSYEKL. The CDR3 loop is CASSPHFGTGADEQFF. For the CDR3, the DNA is TGCGCCAGCAGCCCCCATTTTGGGACAGGGGCGGATGAGCAGTTCTTC.

V gene TRBV29-1 combines with J gene TRBJ2-5, with D possibly matching TRBD1 (6 bases). Trimming took off 5 bases at V and 4 bases at J, with 11 bases between the two ends. This CDR3 has 12 residues. The germline V gene encodes CDR1 SQVTM and CDR2 ANQGSEA. CDR3 protein: CSVNRAPETQYF. Here the CDR3 DNA reads TGCAGCGTTAACAGGGCTCCAGAGACCCAGTACTTC.

V usage is TRBV19 and J usage is TRBJ1-4; 8 bases align to TRBD1. The CDR3 sequence is 16 residues long. V lost 3 bases to trimming and J lost 7 bases; unmatched junction nucleotides: 10. CDR1 is LNHDA, CDR2 SQIVND, per germline (reference sequence). CDR3 sequence: CASSITGRGLGEKLFF. Here the CDR3 DNA reads TGTGCCAGTAGTATCACTGGCAGGGGGCTCGGTGAAAAACTGTTTTTT.

The chain couples TRBV12-3 or TRBV12-4 to TRBJ1-2; possible D gene TRBD1, 5 bases. This CDR3 contains 12 residues. Trimming took off 5 bases at V and 5 bases at J, with 9 bases between the two ends. The CDR3 is CASSGGRYGYTF. CDR3 DNA sequence: TGTGCCAGCAGTGGGGGGAGGTATGGCTACACCTTC.

The V gene is TRBV12-3 or TRBV12-4, the J gene TRBJ2-5; the match to TRBD1 covers 8 bases. V shed 2 bases, J shed 5 bases, and the junction held 1 base outside the gene matches. This CDR3 contains 13 residues. The DNA of the CDR3 is TGTGCCAGCAGTTTAAGACAGGGGGAGACCCAGTACTTC. It specifies CASSLRQGETQYF.

J is TRBJ1-1 and V is TRBV14; no reliable D call. This CDR3 is 13 amino acids long. Germline V CDR1 and CDR2: SGHDN, FVKESK. V dropped 0 bases and J dropped 5 bases, with 7 bases sitting between them. CDR3 sequence (DNA): TGTGCCAGCAGCCAAGATGAGGGAACTGAAGCTTTCTTT. Its translation: CASSQDEGTEAFF.

The V gene is TRBV7-2, the J gene TRBJ1-5; D may be TRBD1 (6 bases). This CDR3 is built from 15 residues. Germline values: CDR1 SGHTA, CDR2 FQGNSA. Trimming took 7 bases from V and 6 from J, leaving 19 bases between them. CDR3 nucleotide sequence: TGTGCCAGCACCTTCGGTGGGGGGGCGGTTCAGCCCCAGCATTTT. Its protein product is CASTFGGGAVQPQHF.

V usage is TRBV7-8 and J usage is TRBJ1-1, with a possible D match to TRBD1 (5 bases). Germline V gives CDR1 SGHVS, CDR2 FQNEAQ. V lost 5 bases to trimming and J lost 3 bases, with 22 bases between them. The CDR3 runs to 17 residues. In DNA, the CDR3 is TGTGCCAGCAGCCCACAATTTGGGGCAGGAAGGGACACTGAAGCTTTCTTT. This codes for CASSPQFGAGRDTEAFF.

CDR3 sequence (DNA): TGTGCCAGCAGTTACTACCGGGGAGATACGCAGTATTTT. Its translation: CASSYYRGDTQYF. The chain combines TRBV6-5 with TRBJ2-3; D might be TRBD2 (5 bases). Germline V gene sequence: CDR1 MNHEY, CDR2 SVGAGI. The CDR3 runs 13 residues. Trimming cost V 1 base and J 5 bases, with 7 bases left between them.

The gene calls are TRBV7-8 and TRBJ1-4; no clear D gene. Trimming removed 1 base at V and 8 bases at J, with 14 bases between. CDR3 length: 15 residues. Germline V gene sequence: CDR1 SGHVS, CDR2 FQNEAQ. The DNA for the CDR3 is TGTGCCAGCAGCTTAGGGGTAGCGGGAAGGGAAAAACTGTTTTTT. Its protein is CASSLGVAGREKLFF.

This clone has only one observation. The rearrangement uses TRBV6-4 and TRBJ2-1; the D is unclear. The CDR3 is made up of 14 amino acids. Germline V gene lookup returns CDR1 MRHNA and CDR2 SNTAGT. V was clipped by 0 bases and J by 5 bases, with 8 bases between them. The DNA for the CDR3 is TGTGCCAGCAGTGACTCGGAGCTCCACAATGAGCAGTTCTTC. Its translation is CASSDSELHNEQFF.

The rearrangement links TRBV18 to TRBJ1-1; TRBD1 matches 12 bases. The length of the CDR3 is 14 residues. Looked up from germline, CDR1 is KGHSH and CDR2 is LQKENI. V lost 4 bases, J lost 11 bases, and 8 bases stayed unmatched. The CDR3 loop reads CASSLNPGQGAAFF. CDR3 nucleotides: TGTGCCAGCTCACTCAATCCGGGACAGGGGGCGGCTTTCTTT.

This chain joins TRBV5-1 and TRBJ1-1; TRBD1 matches at 7 bases. V trimming: 0 bases; J trimming: 6 bases; junction bases outside the gene matches: 5. CDR3 length equals 14 residues. Germline CDR1 reads SGHRS; CDR2 reads YFSETQ. CDR3 coding DNA: TGCGCCAGCAGCTTGGCGCAGGGGGTTCCTGAAGCTTTCTTT. Protein: CASSLAQGVPEAFF. Full variable domain (rest looked up from reference TRBV5-1 and TRBJ1-1): KAGVTQTPRYLIKTRGQQVTLSCSPISGHRSVSWYQQTPGQGLQFLFEYFSETQRNKGNFPGRFSGRQFSNSRSEMNVSTLELGDSALYLCASSLAQGVPEAFFGQGTRLTVV.

The chain has TRBV29-1 and TRBJ1-5; 8 bases align to TRBD1. V shed 6 bases, J shed 3 bases, and the junction held 4 bases outside the gene matches. Germline V gene sequence: CDR1 SQVTM, CDR2 ANQGSEA. CDR3 length: 13 residues. CDR3 DNA: TGCAGCGTAGGGACAGGTTACAATCAGCCCCAGCATTTT. It codes for CSVGTGYNQPQHF.

The V gene is TRBV9, the J gene TRBJ2-1; 8 bases align to TRBD1. The ends lost 4 bases at V and 9 bases at J; junction bases unmatched: 9. Per the germline V gene, CDR1 is SGDLS and CDR2 is YYNGEE. The CDR3 runs to 14 residues. In DNA, the CDR3 is TGTGCCAGCAGCCGGGGACAGGTAGCTAGTGAGCAGTTCTTC. This encodes CASSRGQVASEQFF.

The genes are TRBV7-2 and TRBJ2-1; 10 nucleotides agree with TRBD2. CDR3 length: 14 residues. Germline V gene sequence: CDR1 SGHTA, CDR2 FQGNSA. Trimming took 3 bases from V and 10 from J; bases not matched to a gene: 6. Here the CDR3 reads CASSFSGGVGEQFF. The CDR3 coding sequence is TGTGCCAGCAGCTTCAGCGGGGGGGTGGGCGAGCAGTTCTTC.

This clone was picked up many times. This chain connects TRBV28 to TRBJ1-3, with D uncertain. The CDR3 covers 16 residues. V was pared by 4 bases and J by 0 bases, with 13 bases between. The V gene's germline CDR1 is MDHEN and CDR2 SYDVKM. The CDR3 spells CASSSFKHSSGNTIYF. The CDR3 bases are TGTGCCAGCAGTTCTTTTAAACACAGCTCTGGAAACACCATATATTTT.

V is TRBV28 and J is TRBJ2-5; 8 positions match TRBD1. The ends lost 3 bases at V and 1 base at J; junction bases unmatched: 4. The CDR3 length is 15 residues. Germline CDR1 and CDR2: MDHEN and SYDVKM. The CDR3 region has the DNA TGTGCCAGCAGTTTCGGGACAGGACCCCAAGAGACCCAGTACTTC. Protein product: CASSFGTGPQETQYF.

There are a few counts of this clone. This sequence joins TRBV9 and TRBJ2-7; TRBD1 matches at 7 bases. With V trimmed by 4 bases and J by 12 bases, 19 bases remained unmatched. Germline-derived CDR1 and CDR2 are SGDLS and YYNGEE. This CDR3 has 15 amino acids. CDR3 DNA: TGTGCCAGCAGCCTTTCTGGGGAGAAGGGGGCAAGGCTGTACTTC. Translation: CASSLSGEKGARLYF.

This chain uses TRBV5-1 with TRBJ1-1, with TRBD1 matching over 9 bases. CDR1 SGHRS and CDR2 YFSETQ come from the germline V gene. The CDR3 length is 15 residues. With V trimmed by 3 bases and J by 4 bases, 7 bases remained unmatched. The DNA for the CDR3 is TGCGCCAGCAGCTGGGGACAGGGTAGGAGCACTGAAGCTTTCTTT. It encodes CASSWGQGRSTEAFF.

The chain couples TRBV27 to TRBJ2-7; D is undetermined. Trimming took off 0 bases at V and 7 bases at J, with 10 bases between the two ends. The CDR3 is made up of 13 amino acids. Germline V lookup: CDR1 MNHEY, CDR2 SMNVEV (reference sequence). The chain's CDR3 is CASSLSLVTEQYF. The DNA of the CDR3 is TGTGCCAGCAGTTTATCGTTAGTGACAGAGCAGTACTTC.

The chain is built from TRBV5-8 and TRBJ2-1, with a possible D match to TRBD2 (6 bases). V was shortened by 4 bases and J by 9 bases, with 11 bases between the two germline ends. The CDR3 totals 12 residues. The germline V gene has CDR1 SGHTS and CDR2 YDEGEE. The DNA of the CDR3 is TGTGCCAGCAGCAGGGACTTCCCTGAGCAGTTCTTC. Translation gives CASSRDFPEQFF.

This chain uses TRBV28 with TRBJ2-1, with D possibly matching TRBD2 (5 bases). The CDR3 loop spans 14 amino acids. The V and J ends lost 7 bases and 3 bases respectively, with 13 bases between them. Germline CDR1 reads MDHEN; CDR2 reads SYDVKM. As DNA, the CDR3 is TGTGCCAGCATTGCAGCGGACCACTACAATGAGCAGTTCTTC. The encoded protein is CASIAADHYNEQFF.

The rearrangement uses TRBV14 and TRBJ2-1, with 9 bases fitting TRBD2. This CDR3 is built from 16 residues. The germline V gene encodes CDR1 SGHDN and CDR2 FVKESK. V shed 1 base and J 7 bases; nucleotides not matched to a gene: 8. The CDR3 spells CASSQVRAGGGNEQFF. CDR3 bases: TGTGCCAGCAGCCAAGTGCGAGCGGGGGGAGGAAATGAGCAGTTCTTC.

V and J are TRBV6-6 and TRBJ2-5; 15 bases are shared with TRBD2. Germline trimming cut 2 bases from V and 14 bases from J; bases unmatched to any gene: 9. The CDR3 contains 15 residues. Per the germline V gene, CDR1 is MNHNY and CDR2 is SVGAGI (reference sequence). The CDR3 sequence is CASSYGPGLAGGGYF. CDR3 nucleotides: TGTGCCAGCAGTTACGGCCCGGGACTAGCGGGGGGAGGCTACTTC.

This rearrangement joins TRBV19 to TRBJ2-2; 7 bases are a match to TRBD1. Germline CDR1 reads LNHDA; CDR2 reads SQIVND (reference sequence). The CDR3 loop spans 12 amino acids. V trimming: 8 bases; J trimming: 5 bases; junction bases outside the gene matches: 2. CDR3 sequence (DNA): TGTGCCAGTGCCAGGGGGACCGGGGAGCTGTTTTTT. Encoded protein: CASARGTGELFF.

V gene TRBV6-6 combines with J gene TRBJ2-1; 10 bases match TRBD2. The V gene end was trimmed by 10 bases and the J gene end by 6 bases; junction bases not matched to a gene: 9. The CDR3 has 14 residues. The germline V gene has CDR1 MNHNY and CDR2 SVGAGI (reference sequence). The CDR3 coding sequence is TGTGCCACCTATTCTAGCGGGGGATCCAATGAGCAGTTCTTC. It specifies CATYSSGGSNEQFF.

This clone was recorded at least ten times. V gene TRBV15 combines with J gene TRBJ2-2; no definite D call. CDR1 and CDR2 (germline): LNHNV, YYDKDF (reference sequence). Between the trimmed V and J ends, which lost 5 bases and 4 bases, there was a span of 8 bases. The CDR3 contains 13 residues. In DNA, the CDR3 is TGTGCCACCAGCGAGACAACCACCGGGGAGCTGTTTTTT. It encodes CATSETTTGELFF.

Many counts were recorded for this clone. The CDR3 sequence is CASSPLPGGREAFF. CDR3 bases: TGTGCCAGCAGCCCACTCCCGGGGGGCAGGGAAGCTTTCTTT. The rearrangement uses TRBV14 and TRBJ1-1; D possibly corresponds to TRBD1 (6 bases). Germline V gene data show CDR1 as SGHDN and CDR2 as FVKESK. V lost 4 bases and J lost 8, with 17 bases in between. The CDR3 covers 14 residues.

V and J are TRBV5-1 and TRBJ2-1; 7 nucleotides line up with TRBD1. From germline, CDR1 is SGHRS and CDR2 YFSETQ. Losses at the gene ends were 4 bases for V and 7 bases for J; bases not matched to a gene: 8. The CDR3 is made up of 14 amino acids. The CDR3 loop reads CASSRTGKDNEQFF. The CDR3 nucleotides are TGCGCCAGCAGCCGGACAGGCAAGGATAATGAGCAGTTCTTC.